This T cell receptor beta chain comes out of a study of cytomegalovirus exposure and HLA in healthy donors. Vbeta (60) and Jbeta (13) primers were used in the PCR. The table came from immunoSEQ multiplex PCR; TCRdb's copy has only in-frame clones and leaves some out. The sample holds 95,000 to 150,000 clones, over 65% seen once. Germline V gene lookup returns CDR1 SGHDT and CDR2 YYEEEE. With 4 bases removed from V and 5 bases from J, the gap between germline ends came to 13 bases. The CDR3 loop spans 14 amino acids. This clonotype was sampled from a woman aged 40 to 50 in good health and CMV-seropositive. The rearrangement uses TRBV5-6 and TRBJ2-1, with TRBD2 as a possible D gene (6 bases). The sequenced sample was PBMCs. The CDR3, as DNA: TGTGCCAGCAGCCCCGGCGGAGGGGACAATGAGCAGTTCTTC. It codes for CASSPGGGDNEQFF. The full variable domain, in which reference TRBV5-6 and TRBJ2-1 provide the parts outside the CDR3, is DAGVTQSPTHLIKTRGQQVTLRCSPKSGHDTVSWYQQALGQGPQFIFQYYEEEERQRGNFPDRFSGHQFPNYSSELNVNALLLGDSALYLCASSPGGGDNEQFFGPGTRLTVL.